These T cell receptor beta chains were read from a single sample in a study of blood T cells in healthy people across ages. A single record per CDR3 protein comes from TCRdb applying MiXCR to the 5' RACE reads. The sample consists of 1.5 million to 2 million distinct CDR3 sequences, approximately 39% of them appearing once. The sequenced material came from blood. These receptors were obtained from a human donor in good health. Both conserved end residues are part of each CDR3. D genes are given only for firm matches. Expanded clones are given a class, and other clones once, few, many or no size at all.

clone size: few; J gene: TRBJ1-2; D gene: NA; V gene: TRBV12-3/TRBV12-4; CDR3 DNA: TGTGCCAGCGGGTCGAGAGGTGATGGCTACACCTTC; CDR3 protein: CASGSRGDGYTF
clone size: NA; J gene: TRBJ2-1; D gene: NA; V gene: TRBV4-2; CDR3 DNA: TGTGCCAGCCTTTCGATCCCGTACAATGAGCAGTTCTTC; CDR3 protein: CASLSIPYNEQFF
clone size: few; J gene: TRBJ1-1; D gene: TRBD1; V gene: TRBV10-3; CDR3 DNA: TGTGCCATCAGCACCGGGACAGGGCGTAGCACTGAAGCTTTCTTT; CDR3 protein: CAISTGTGRSTEAFF
clone size: NA; J gene: TRBJ2-7; D gene: NA; V gene: TRBV4-3; CDR3 DNA: TGCGCCAGCAGCCAAGAGTCAGGGGCCCGATCCTACGAGCAGTACTTC; CDR3 protein: CASSQESGARSYEQYF
clone size: NA; J gene: TRBJ1-6; D gene: NA; V gene: TRBV2; CDR3 DNA: TGTGCCAGCAGTGCGAACTCCCAGGGGAGGGAGTTAAATTCACCCCTCCACTTT; CDR3 protein: CASSANSQGRELNSPLHF
clone size: NA; J gene: TRBJ1-2; D gene: NA; V gene: TRBV5-1; CDR3 DNA: TGCGCCAGCAGCTTAAGACAACAGGGAACTAACTATGGCTACACCTTC; CDR3 protein: CASSLRQQGTNYGYTF
clone size: NA; J gene: TRBJ1-5; D gene: NA; V gene: TRBV2; CDR3 DNA: TGTGCCAGCAGTAACACGCGGGGACCCCAGCATTTT; CDR3 protein: CASSNTRGPQHF
clone size: few; J gene: TRBJ1-1; D gene: NA; V gene: TRBV15; CDR3 DNA: TGTGCCACCAGCAGTGATCAGGGAGCTGAAGCTTTCTTT; CDR3 protein: CATSSDQGAEAFF
clone size: NA; J gene: TRBJ2-3; D gene: TRBD2; V gene: TRBV7-8; CDR3 DNA: TGTGCCAGCAGCTTAAGTCTAGCGGATATAATTACTAGCACAGATACGCAGTATTTT; CDR3 protein: CASSLSLADIITSTDTQYF
clone size: NA; J gene: TRBJ2-5; D gene: NA; V gene: TRBV24-1; CDR3 DNA: TGTGCCACCAGTTCGGAGCAGGGAAGGCCCCAGTACTTC; CDR3 protein: CATSSEQGRPQYF
clone size: NA; J gene: TRBJ2-3; D gene: NA; V gene: TRBV6-1; CDR3 DNA: TGTGCCAGCAGTGAAGCCCCCGGACCGACAGATACGCAGTATTTT; CDR3 protein: CASSEAPGPTDTQYF
clone size: NA; J gene: TRBJ2-3; D gene: NA; V gene: TRBV7-2; CDR3 DNA: TGTGCCAGCAGCTTAACATCCCGGGGCACAGATACGCAGTATTTT; CDR3 protein: CASSLTSRGTDTQYF
clone size: NA; J gene: TRBJ1-6; D gene: TRBD1; V gene: TRBV5-1; CDR3 DNA: TGCGCCAGCAGCGTGGGACAGACCCAGTCACCCCTCCACTTT; CDR3 protein: CASSVGQTQSPLHF
clone size: few; J gene: TRBJ1-1; D gene: NA; V gene: TRBV7-3; CDR3 DNA: TGTGCCAGCAGCCGAGGCCCGATGAGCGTGAACACTGAAGCTTTCTTT; CDR3 protein: CASSRGPMSVNTEAFF
clone size: NA; J gene: TRBJ1-1; D gene: NA; V gene: TRBV5-5; CDR3 DNA: TGTGCCAGCAGTTTATCACCGGTCCCGGGGACTGAAGCTTTCTTT; CDR3 protein: CASSLSPVPGTEAFF
clone size: few; J gene: TRBJ1-1; D gene: TRBD1; V gene: TRBV12-5; CDR3 DNA: TGTGCTAGTGGTTTAATTATAGGGGGCAGACCGAACACTGAAGCTTTCTTT; CDR3 protein: CASGLIIGGRPNTEAFF
clone size: few; J gene: TRBJ2-4; D gene: TRBD1; V gene: TRBV6-2/TRBV6-3; CDR3 DNA: TGTGCCAGCAGTTACGACAGGGAGATAGCAAGGGAGCAGTACTTC; CDR3 protein: CASSYDREIAREQYF
clone size: few; J gene: TRBJ2-7; D gene: NA; V gene: TRBV6-2/TRBV6-3; CDR3 DNA: TGTGCCAGCGTCTCGGCTTATCAGGGCGAGCAGTACTTC; CDR3 protein: CASVSAYQGEQYF
clone size: few; J gene: TRBJ2-3; D gene: TRBD2; V gene: TRBV20-1; CDR3 DNA: TGCAGTGCTGCAAGTCCTAGCGGGGGGGCCTTGTATGTCACAGATACGCAGTATTTT; CDR3 protein: CSAASPSGGALYVTDTQYF
clone size: NA; J gene: TRBJ2-5; D gene: NA; V gene: TRBV7-9; CDR3 DNA: TGTGCCAGCAGCAGGGACCTCGCGACCCAGTACTTC; CDR3 protein: CASSRDLATQYF
clone size: NA; J gene: TRBJ1-1; D gene: NA; V gene: TRBV6-2/TRBV6-3; CDR3 DNA: TGTGCCAGCAGTTACCCGGATGGGTGGGGGCGCACTGAAGCTTTCTTT; CDR3 protein: CASSYPDGWGRTEAFF
clone size: NA; J gene: TRBJ1-2; D gene: TRBD1; V gene: TRBV12-3/TRBV12-4; CDR3 DNA: TGTGCCGGCACCCTCGACAGGGGCGGTGGCTACACCTTC; CDR3 protein: CAGTLDRGGGYTF
clone size: few; J gene: TRBJ2-5; D gene: NA; V gene: TRBV12-3/TRBV12-4; CDR3 DNA: TGTGCCAGCAGCAAGGCAGGGGAAGAGACCCAGTACTTC; CDR3 protein: CASSKAGEETQYF
clone size: NA; J gene: TRBJ1-1; D gene: TRBD1; V gene: TRBV29-1; CDR3 DNA: TGCAGCGTATCGGGACAGGGTTTCGACACTGAAGCTTTCTTT; CDR3 protein: CSVSGQGFDTEAFF
clone size: many; J gene: TRBJ2-7; D gene: TRBD1; V gene: TRBV4-1; CDR3 DNA: TGCGCCAGCAGCCAAGACGTAGCTGGGACAGCTTTCTACGAGCAGTACTTC; CDR3 protein: CASSQDVAGTAFYEQYF
clone size: NA; J gene: TRBJ1-4; D gene: NA; V gene: TRBV12-3/TRBV12-4; CDR3 DNA: TGTGCCAGCAGAGGAAGTGAAAAACTGTTTTTT; CDR3 protein: CASRGSEKLFF
clone size: few; J gene: TRBJ2-6; D gene: NA; V gene: TRBV9; CDR3 DNA: TGTGCCAGCAGCGTAGAGTCGGGGCAGCTCTCTGGGGCCAACGTCCTGACTTTC; CDR3 protein: CASSVESGQLSGANVLTF
clone size: few; J gene: TRBJ2-3; D gene: TRBD2; V gene: TRBV10-3; CDR3 DNA: TGTGCCATCAGAGCTAGCGGGGGGAGCACAGATACGCAGTATTTT; CDR3 protein: CAIRASGGSTDTQYF
clone size: many; J gene: TRBJ2-5; D gene: NA; V gene: TRBV12-3/TRBV12-4; CDR3 DNA: TGTGCCAGCAGTTTTATAAGACAAGAGACCCAGTACTTC; CDR3 protein: CASSFIRQETQYF
clone size: few; J gene: TRBJ1-2; D gene: NA; V gene: TRBV6-5; CDR3 DNA: TGTGCCAGCAGTTGGGTTATTGAGGGAGTGAACTATGGCTACACCTTC; CDR3 protein: CASSWVIEGVNYGYTF
clone size: many; J gene: TRBJ1-2; D gene: NA; V gene: TRBV6-2/TRBV6-3; CDR3 DNA: TGTGCCAGCAGTGCACGGAACTATGGCTACACCTTC; CDR3 protein: CASSARNYGYTF
clone size: many; J gene: TRBJ2-7; D gene: TRBD1; V gene: TRBV5-1; CDR3 DNA: TGCGCCAGCAGCCTGTCCGGGACAGAACTCTACGAGCAGTACTTC; CDR3 protein: CASSLSGTELYEQYF